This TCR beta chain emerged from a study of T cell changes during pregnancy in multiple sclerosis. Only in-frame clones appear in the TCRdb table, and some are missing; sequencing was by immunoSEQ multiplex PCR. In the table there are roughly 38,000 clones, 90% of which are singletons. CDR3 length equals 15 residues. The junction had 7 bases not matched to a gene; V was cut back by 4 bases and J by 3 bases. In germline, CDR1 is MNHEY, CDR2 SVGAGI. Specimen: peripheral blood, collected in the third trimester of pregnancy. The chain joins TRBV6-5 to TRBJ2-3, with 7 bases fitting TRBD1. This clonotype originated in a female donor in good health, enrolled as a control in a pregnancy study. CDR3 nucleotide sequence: TGTGCCAGCAGTTCAAACAGGGGCTGGACAGATACGCAGTATTTT. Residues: CASSSNRGWTDTQYF.